This TCR beta chain was identified in a study of CD8 T cells in ankylosing spondylitis. Points from the study as a whole: Significant enrichment of disease-linked clones was reported in matched ankylosing spondylitis synovial fluid. Roughly eight highly homologous variants formed a TCR beta motif that appeared characteristic of ankylosing spondylitis blood. Some of these motif variants have turned up before, in reports on reactive arthritis synovial fluid and blood.

TCRdb passed the 5' RACE reads through MiXCR, listing each CDR3 protein once. Here the sample spans a few hundred thousand distinct CDR3 sequences, around 20% being singletons. This clonotype was observed a few times. Antigen: not known. The CDR3 consists of 13 residues. The germline V gene has CDR1 MGHRA and CDR2 YSYEKL. The V and J ends lost 4 bases and 8 bases respectively, with 13 bases between them. This sequence originates from a male donor with ankylosing spondylitis or in good health (not recorded which). The rearrangement joins TRBV4-1 to TRBJ2-3, with D unclear. The source material was blood, either unsorted or a sorted T cell fraction (not recorded which). The CDR3 here is CASSPPVGFTQYF. CDR3 nucleotide sequence: TGCGCCAGCAGCCCACCGGTGGGGTTTACGCAGTATTTT.